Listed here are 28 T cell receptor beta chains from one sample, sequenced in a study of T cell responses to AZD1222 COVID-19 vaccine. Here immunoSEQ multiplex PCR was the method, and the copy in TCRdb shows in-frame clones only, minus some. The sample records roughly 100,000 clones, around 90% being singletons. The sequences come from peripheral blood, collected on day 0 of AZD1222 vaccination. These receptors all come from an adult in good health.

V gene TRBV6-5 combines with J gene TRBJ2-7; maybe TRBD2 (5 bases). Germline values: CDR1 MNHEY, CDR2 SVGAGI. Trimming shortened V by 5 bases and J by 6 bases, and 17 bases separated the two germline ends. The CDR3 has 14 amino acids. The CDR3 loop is CASSRGLAGGEQYF. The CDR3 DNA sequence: TGTGCCAGCAGTAGAGGTTTGGCGGGTGGCGAGCAGTACTTC.

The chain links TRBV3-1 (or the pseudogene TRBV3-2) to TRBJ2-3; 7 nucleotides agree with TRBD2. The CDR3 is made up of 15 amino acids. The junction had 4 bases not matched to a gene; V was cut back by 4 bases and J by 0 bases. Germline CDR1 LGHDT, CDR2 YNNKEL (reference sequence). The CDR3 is CASSRSGVSTDTQYF. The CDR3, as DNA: TGTGCCAGCAGCCGAAGCGGGGTCAGCACAGATACGCAGTATTTT.

The DNA for the CDR3 is TGTGCCAGGACCCCACTAGCGGGAGGCGCCTACAATGAGCAGTTCTTC. Translating gives CARTPLAGGAYNEQFF. This chain uses TRBV5-3 with TRBJ2-1, with 12 positions matching TRBD2. TRBV5-3 is placed among ORFs of uncertain function. The CDR3 has 16 residues. Trimming cost V 8 bases and J 2 bases; bases outside gene matches: 8.

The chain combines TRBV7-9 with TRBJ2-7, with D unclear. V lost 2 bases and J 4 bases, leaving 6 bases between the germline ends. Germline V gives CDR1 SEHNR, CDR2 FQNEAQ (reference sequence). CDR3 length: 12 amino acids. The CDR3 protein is CASSLNVYEQYF. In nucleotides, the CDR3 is TGTGCCAGCAGCTTAAATGTTTACGAGCAGTACTTC.

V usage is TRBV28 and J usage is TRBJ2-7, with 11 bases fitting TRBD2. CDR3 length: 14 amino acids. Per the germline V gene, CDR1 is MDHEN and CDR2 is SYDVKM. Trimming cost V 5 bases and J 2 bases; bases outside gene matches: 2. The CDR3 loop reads CASSLTSGAYEQYF. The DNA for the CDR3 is TGTGCCAGCAGTCTGACTAGCGGGGCCTACGAGCAGTACTTC.

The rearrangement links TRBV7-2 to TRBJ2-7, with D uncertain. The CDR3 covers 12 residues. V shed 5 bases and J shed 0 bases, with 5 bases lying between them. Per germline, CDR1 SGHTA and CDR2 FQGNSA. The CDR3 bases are TGTGCCAGCAGCGTCAGCTCCTACGAGCAGTACTTC. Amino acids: CASSVSSYEQYF.

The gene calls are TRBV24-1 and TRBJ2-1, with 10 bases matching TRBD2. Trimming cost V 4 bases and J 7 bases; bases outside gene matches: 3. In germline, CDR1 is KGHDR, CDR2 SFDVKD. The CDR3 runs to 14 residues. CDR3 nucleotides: TGTGCCACCAGTGACCAACTAGCGGGGAATGAGCAGTTCTTC. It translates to CATSDQLAGNEQFF.

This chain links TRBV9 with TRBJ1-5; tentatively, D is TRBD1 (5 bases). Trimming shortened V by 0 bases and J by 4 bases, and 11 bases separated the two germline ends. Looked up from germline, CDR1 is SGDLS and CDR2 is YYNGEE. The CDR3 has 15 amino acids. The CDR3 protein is CASSVEEGENQPQHF. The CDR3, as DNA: TGTGCCAGCAGCGTAGAGGAAGGGGAGAATCAGCCCCAGCATTTT.

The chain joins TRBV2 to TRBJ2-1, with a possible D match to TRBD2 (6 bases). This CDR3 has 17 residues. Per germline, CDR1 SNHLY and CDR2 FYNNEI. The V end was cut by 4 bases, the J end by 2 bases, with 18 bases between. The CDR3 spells CASSAKAGGPPYNEQFF. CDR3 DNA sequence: TGTGCCAGCAGTGCAAAGGCAGGAGGGCCACCCTACAATGAGCAGTTCTTC.

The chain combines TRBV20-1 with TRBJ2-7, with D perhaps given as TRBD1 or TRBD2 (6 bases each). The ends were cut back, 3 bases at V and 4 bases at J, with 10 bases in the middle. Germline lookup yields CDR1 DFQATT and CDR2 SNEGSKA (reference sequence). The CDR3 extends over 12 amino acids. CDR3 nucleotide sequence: TGCAGTGCTAGTCAGGGGACTTACGAGCAGTACTTC. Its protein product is CSASQGTYEQYF.

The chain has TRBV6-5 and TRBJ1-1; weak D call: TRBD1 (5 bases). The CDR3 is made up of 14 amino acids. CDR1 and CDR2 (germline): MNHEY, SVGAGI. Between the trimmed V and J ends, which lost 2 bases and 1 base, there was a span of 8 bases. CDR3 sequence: CASSYRGGNTEAFF. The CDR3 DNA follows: TGTGCCAGCAGTTACAGGGGTGGGAACACTGAAGCTTTCTTT.

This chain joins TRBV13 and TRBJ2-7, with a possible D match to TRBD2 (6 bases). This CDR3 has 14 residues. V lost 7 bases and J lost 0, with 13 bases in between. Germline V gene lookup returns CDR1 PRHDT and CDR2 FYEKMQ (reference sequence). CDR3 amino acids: CASTVGGNSYEQYF. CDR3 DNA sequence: TGTGCCAGCACGGTGGGGGGAAACTCCTACGAGCAGTACTTC.

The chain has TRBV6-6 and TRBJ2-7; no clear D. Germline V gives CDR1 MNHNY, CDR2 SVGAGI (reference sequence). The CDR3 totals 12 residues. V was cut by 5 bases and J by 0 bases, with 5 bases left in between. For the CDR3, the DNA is TGTGCCAGCAGTACCCCCTCCTACGAGCAGTACTTC. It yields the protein CASSTPSYEQYF.

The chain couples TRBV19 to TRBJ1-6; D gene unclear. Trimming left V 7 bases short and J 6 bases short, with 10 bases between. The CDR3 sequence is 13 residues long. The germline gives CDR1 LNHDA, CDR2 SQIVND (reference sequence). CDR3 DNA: TGTGCCAGTAACCCGGACTCTAATTCACCCCTCCACTTT. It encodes CASNPDSNSPLHF.

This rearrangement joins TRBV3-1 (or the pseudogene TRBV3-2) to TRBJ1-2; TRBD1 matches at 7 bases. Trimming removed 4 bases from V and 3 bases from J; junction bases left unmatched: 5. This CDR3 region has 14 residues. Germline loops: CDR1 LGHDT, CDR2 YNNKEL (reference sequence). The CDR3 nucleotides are TGTGCCAGCAGCCGACAGGGTGGAGACTATGGCTACACCTTC. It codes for CASSRQGGDYGYTF.

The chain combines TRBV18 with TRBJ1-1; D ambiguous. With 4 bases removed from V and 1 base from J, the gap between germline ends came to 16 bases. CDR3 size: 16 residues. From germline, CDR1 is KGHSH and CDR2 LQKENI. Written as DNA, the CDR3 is TGTGCCAGCTCACGCGACATGGCAAGACAGAACACTGAAGCTTTCTTT. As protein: CASSRDMARQNTEAFF.

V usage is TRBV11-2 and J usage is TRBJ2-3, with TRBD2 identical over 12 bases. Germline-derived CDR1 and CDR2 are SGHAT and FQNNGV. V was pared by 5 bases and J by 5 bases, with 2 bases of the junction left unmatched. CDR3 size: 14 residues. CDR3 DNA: TGTGCCAGCAGCCCGACTAGCGGGAGAGATACGCAGTATTTT. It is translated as CASSPTSGRDTQYF.

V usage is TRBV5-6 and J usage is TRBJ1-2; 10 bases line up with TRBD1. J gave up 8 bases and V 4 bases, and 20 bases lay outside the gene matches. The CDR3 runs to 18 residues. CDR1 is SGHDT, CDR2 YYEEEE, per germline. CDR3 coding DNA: TGTGCCAGCAGCGTCGGGACAGGGGCGTCGGGGGTCGTGGGCGGCTACACCTTC. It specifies CASSVGTGASGVVGGYTF.

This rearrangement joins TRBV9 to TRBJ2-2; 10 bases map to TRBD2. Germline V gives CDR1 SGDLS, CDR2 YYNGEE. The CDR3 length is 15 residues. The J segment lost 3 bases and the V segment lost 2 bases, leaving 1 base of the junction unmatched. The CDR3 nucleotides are TGTGCCAGCAGCGTTAGCGGGGGGTACACCGGGGAGCTGTTTTTT. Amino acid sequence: CASSVSGGYTGELFF.

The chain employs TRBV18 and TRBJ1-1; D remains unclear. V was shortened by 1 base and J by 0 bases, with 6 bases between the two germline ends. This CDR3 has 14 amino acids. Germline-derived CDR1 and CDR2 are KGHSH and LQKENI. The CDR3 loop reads CASSPQQLNTEAFF. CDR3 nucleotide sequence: TGTGCCAGCTCACCACAGCAGCTGAACACTGAAGCTTTCTTT. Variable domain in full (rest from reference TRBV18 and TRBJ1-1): NAGVMQNPRHLVRRRGQEARLRCSPMKGHSHVYWYRQLPEEGLKFMVYLQKENIIDESGMPKERFSAEFPKEGPSILRIQQVVRGDSAAYFCASSPQQLNTEAFFGQGTRLTVV.

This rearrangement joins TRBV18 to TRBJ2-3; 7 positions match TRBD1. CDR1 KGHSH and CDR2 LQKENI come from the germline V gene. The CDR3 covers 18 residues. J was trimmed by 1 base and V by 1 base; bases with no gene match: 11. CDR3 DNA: TGTGCCAGCTCACCACGTTTAAGATTCACAGGGGGCACAGATACGCAGTATTTT. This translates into CASSPRLRFTGGTDTQYF.

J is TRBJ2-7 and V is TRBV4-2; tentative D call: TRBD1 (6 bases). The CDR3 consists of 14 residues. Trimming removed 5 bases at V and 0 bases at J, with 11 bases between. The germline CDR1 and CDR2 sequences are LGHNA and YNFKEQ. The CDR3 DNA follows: TGTGCCAGCAGCAGCGGACAGCACTCCTACGAGCAGTACTTC. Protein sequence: CASSSGQHSYEQYF.

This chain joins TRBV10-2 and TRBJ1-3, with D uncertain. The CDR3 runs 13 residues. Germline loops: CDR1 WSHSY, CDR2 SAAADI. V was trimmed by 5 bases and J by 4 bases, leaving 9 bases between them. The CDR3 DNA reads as TGCGCCAGCAGTTGGACTGAAGGAAACACCATATATTTT. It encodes CASSWTEGNTIYF.

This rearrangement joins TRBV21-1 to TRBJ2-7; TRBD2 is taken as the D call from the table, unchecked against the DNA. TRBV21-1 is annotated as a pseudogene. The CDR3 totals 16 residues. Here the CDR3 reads CASSRIVAGASYEQYF. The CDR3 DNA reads TGTGCCAGCAGCAGGATTGTAGCGGGTGCCTCCTACGAGCAGTACTTC.

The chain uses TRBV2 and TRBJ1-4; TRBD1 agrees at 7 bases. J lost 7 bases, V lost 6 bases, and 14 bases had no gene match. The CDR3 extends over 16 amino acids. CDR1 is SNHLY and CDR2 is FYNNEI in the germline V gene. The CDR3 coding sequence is TGTGCCAGCAGAGGGACAGCCTTCCTCAGGGGTGAAAAACTGTTTTTT. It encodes CASRGTAFLRGEKLFF.

In nucleotides, the CDR3 is TGTGCCACCAGTGATTCTGCTAACTATGGCTACACCTTC. It translates to CATSDSANYGYTF. The V gene is TRBV24-1, the J gene TRBJ1-2; D gene ambiguous. This CDR3 region has 13 residues. The germline V and J ends were trimmed by 2 bases and 0 bases, with 3 bases remaining between them. Germline lookup yields CDR1 KGHDR and CDR2 SFDVKD.

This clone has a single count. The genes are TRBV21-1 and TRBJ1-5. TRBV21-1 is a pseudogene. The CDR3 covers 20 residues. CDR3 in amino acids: CASSKKRGCEVPYSNQPQHF. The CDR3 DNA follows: TGTGCCAGCAGCAAAAAGAGGGGTTGTGAAGTTCCTTATAGCAATCAGCCCCAGCATTTT.

The CDR3 DNA sequence: TGTGCCAGCAGCTTAGGATCGGCGGGAAATGAGCAGTTCTTC. Residues: CASSLGSAGNEQFF. The chain has TRBV11-2 and TRBJ2-1; the D gene is possibly TRBD2 (6 bases). The V gene's germline CDR1 is SGHAT and CDR2 FQNNGV. V was cut by 1 base and J by 7 bases, with 11 bases left in between. The CDR3 loop spans 14 amino acids. The full variable domain, completed using reference TRBV11-2 and TRBJ2-1, is EAGVAQSPRYKIIEKRQSVAFWCNPISGHATLYWYQQILGQGPKLLIQFQNNGVVDDSQLPKDRFSAERLKGVDSTLKIQPAKLEDSAVYLCASSLGSAGNEQFFGPGTRLTVL.